The sample holds a few counts of the clone carrying this T cell receptor beta chain. The data originate from a study of blood T cells in healthy people across ages. The donors, all healthy, were Caucasians living in Russia, aged roughly 6 to 100. The CDR3 is made up of 11 amino acids. Germline CDR1 is DFQATT and CDR2 is SNEGSKA (reference sequence). The V gene lost 4 bases and the J gene lost 2 bases, with 5 bases spanning the gap. PCR was performed a second time for 7 to 11 cycles using a sample-barcoded 5' primer and a J-beta primer mix. TCRdb re-called the 5' RACE reads through MiXCR, storing one row per CDR3 protein. The table shows over 1.5 million distinct CDR3 sequences, with 49% occurring only once.

The sequencing sample was made of blood. This TCR was sampled from a woman in her 40s in good health. The chain recombines TRBV20-1 with TRBJ1-2; no clear D. In DNA form, the CDR3 reads TGCAGTGCTACGGGGAACTATGGCTACACCTTC. Amino acids: CSATGNYGYTF.